This TCR beta chain was documented in a study of beta chain features in type 1 diabetes. Study at large: Researchers looked at fewer than 110 million sorted cells across all samples. Overall study results and limits: VDJ junctions sequenced from type 1 diabetes patients showed fewer insertions and more deletions. HLA effects on TCRB rearrangement stayed unresolved here. In all four CD4+ subsets, TCRB CDR3 length was significantly, moderately reduced in type 1 diabetes.

The study reverse transcribed the entire isolated RNA, so it sequenced expressed TCRB transcripts. Libraries were prepared by immunoSEQ multiplex PCR; TCRdb keeps only in-frame clonotypes and omits some of them. The sample shows 350,000 to 400,000 clones, roughly 12% of them seen only once. This CDR3 has 15 residues. Germline V gene sequence: CDR1 MNHNY, CDR2 SVGAGI (reference sequence). Trimming took 5 bases from V and 7 from J; bases not matched to a gene: 5. This clone was seen only a few times. Its antigen is unidentified. What was sequenced was naive CD4+ T cells from blood. The rearrangement links TRBV6-6 to TRBJ2-1, with 13 bases that match TRBD2. This clonotype originated in a woman younger than 30 with type 1 diabetes. CDR3 protein: CASSPGLAGVNEQFF. In DNA form, the CDR3 reads TGTGCCAGCAGTCCCGGACTAGCGGGGGTTAATGAGCAGTTCTTC.